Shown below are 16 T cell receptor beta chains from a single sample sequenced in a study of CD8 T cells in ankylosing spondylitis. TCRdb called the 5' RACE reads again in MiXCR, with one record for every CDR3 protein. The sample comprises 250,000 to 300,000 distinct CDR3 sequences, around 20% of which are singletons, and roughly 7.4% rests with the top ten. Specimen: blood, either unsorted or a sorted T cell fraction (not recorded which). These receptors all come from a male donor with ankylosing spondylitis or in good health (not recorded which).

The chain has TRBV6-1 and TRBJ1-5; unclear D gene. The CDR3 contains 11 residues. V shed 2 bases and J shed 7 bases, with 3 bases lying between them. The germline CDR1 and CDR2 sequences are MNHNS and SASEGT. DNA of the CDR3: TGTGCCAGCAGTGAATTCCAGCCCCAGCATTTT. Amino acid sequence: CASSEFQPQHF.

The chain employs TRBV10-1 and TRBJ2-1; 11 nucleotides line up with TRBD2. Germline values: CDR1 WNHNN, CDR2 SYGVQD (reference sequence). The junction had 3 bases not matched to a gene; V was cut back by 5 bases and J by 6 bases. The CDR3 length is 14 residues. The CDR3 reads CASSPGLAANEQFF. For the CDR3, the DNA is TGCGCCAGCAGTCCGGGACTAGCGGCCAATGAGCAGTTCTTC.

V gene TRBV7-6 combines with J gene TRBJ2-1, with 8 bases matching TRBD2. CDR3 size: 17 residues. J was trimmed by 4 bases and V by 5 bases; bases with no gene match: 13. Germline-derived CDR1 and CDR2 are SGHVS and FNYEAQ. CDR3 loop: CASSTNIAGRMYNEQFF. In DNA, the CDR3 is TGTGCCAGCAGCACAAATATAGCGGGAAGGATGTACAATGAGCAGTTCTTC. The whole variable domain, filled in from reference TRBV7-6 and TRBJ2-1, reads GAGVSQSPRYKVTKRGQDVALRCDPISGHVSLYWYRQALGQGPEFLTYFNYEAQQDKSGLPNDRFSAERPEGSISTLTIQRTEQRDSAMYRCASSTNIAGRMYNEQFFGPGTRLTVL.

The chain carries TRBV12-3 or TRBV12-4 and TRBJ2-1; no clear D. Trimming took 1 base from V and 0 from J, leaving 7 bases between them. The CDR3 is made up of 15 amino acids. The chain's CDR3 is CASSLEPGSYNEQFF. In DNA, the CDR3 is TGTGCCAGCAGTTTAGAGCCGGGCTCCTACAATGAGCAGTTCTTC.

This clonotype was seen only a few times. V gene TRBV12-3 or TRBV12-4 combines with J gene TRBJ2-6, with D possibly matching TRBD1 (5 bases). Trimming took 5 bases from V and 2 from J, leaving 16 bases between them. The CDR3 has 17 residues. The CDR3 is CASSPRLGAPGANVLTF. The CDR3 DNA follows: TGTGCCAGCAGTCCCCGTCTTGGGGCGCCTGGGGCCAACGTCCTGACTTTC.

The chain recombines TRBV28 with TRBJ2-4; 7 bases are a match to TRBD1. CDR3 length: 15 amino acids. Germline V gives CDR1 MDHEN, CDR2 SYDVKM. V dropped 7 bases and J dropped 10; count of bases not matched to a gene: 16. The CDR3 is CASTSQRAGGIIQYF. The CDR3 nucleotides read TGTGCCAGCACCTCACAGAGGGCAGGGGGAATTATTCAGTACTTC.

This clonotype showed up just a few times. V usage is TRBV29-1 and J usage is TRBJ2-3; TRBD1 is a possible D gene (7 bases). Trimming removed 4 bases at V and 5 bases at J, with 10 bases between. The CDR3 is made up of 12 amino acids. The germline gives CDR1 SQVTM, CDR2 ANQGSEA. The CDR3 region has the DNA TGCAGCGTTGGGCAGGGGGGAGATACGCAGTATTTT. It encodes CSVGQGGDTQYF.

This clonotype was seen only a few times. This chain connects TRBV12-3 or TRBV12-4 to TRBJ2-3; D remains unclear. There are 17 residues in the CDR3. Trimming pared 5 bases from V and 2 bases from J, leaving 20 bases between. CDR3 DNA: TGTGCCAGCAGTACTACTAAGACCGGTCGGGTCACAGATACGCAGTATTTT. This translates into CASSTTKTGRVTDTQYF.

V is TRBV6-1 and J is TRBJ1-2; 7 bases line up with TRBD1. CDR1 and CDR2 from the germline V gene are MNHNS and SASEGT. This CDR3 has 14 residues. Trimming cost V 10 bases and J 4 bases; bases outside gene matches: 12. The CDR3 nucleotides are TGTGCCATAAACAGGGGCCCATCCCGCTATGGCTACACCTTC. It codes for CAINRGPSRYGYTF.

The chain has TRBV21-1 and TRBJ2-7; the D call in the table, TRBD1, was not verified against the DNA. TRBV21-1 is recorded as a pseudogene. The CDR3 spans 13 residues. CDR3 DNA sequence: TGTGCCAGCTGTAGACAGGGGGCCTACGAGCAGTACGTC. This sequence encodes CASCRQGAYEQYV.

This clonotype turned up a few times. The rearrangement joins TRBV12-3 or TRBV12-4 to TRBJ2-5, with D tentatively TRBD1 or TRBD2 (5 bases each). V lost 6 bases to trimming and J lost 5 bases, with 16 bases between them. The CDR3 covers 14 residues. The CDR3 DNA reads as TGTGCCAGCAGCTTGGGGACGCAAATGGAGACCCAGTACTTC. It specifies CASSLGTQMETQYF.

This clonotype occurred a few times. The CDR3 DNA is TGTGCCATCAGCGTAGCGGGGGTTACCGGGGAGCTGTTTTTT. Protein sequence: CAISVAGVTGELFF. The chain employs TRBV10-3 and TRBJ2-2; 9 nucleotides align to TRBD2. The J segment lost 5 bases and the V segment lost 6 bases, leaving 4 bases of the junction unmatched. Germline V lookup: CDR1 ENHRY, CDR2 SYGVKD. The CDR3 runs 14 residues.

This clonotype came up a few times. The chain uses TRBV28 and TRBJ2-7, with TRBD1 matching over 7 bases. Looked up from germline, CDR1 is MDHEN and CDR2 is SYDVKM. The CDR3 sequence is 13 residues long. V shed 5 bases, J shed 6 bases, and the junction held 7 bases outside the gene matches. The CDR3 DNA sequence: TGTGCCAGCAGTCCCCAGGGGGAAGTCGAGCAGTACGTC. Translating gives CASSPQGEVEQYV.

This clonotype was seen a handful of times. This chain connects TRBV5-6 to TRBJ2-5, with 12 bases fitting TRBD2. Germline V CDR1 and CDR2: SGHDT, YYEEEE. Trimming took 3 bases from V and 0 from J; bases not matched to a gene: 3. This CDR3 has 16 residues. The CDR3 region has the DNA TGTGCCAGCAGCTACGGACTAGCGGGGAACCAAGAGACCCAGTACTTC. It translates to CASSYGLAGNQETQYF.

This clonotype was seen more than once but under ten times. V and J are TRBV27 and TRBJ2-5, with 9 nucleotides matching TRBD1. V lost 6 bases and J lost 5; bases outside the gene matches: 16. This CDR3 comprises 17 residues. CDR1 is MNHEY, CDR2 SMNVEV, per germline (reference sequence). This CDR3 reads CASSPPTPGQGRETQYF. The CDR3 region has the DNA TGTGCCAGCAGCCCCCCCACTCCGGGACAGGGCCGTGAGACCCAGTACTTC.

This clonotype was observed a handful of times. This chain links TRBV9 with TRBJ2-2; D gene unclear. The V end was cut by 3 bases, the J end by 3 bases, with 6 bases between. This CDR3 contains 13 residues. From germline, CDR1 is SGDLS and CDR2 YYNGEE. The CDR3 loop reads CASSADHTGELFF. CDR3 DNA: TGTGCCAGCAGCGCAGACCACACCGGGGAGCTGTTTTTT.